The rows below give T cell receptor beta chains drawn from one sample of a study of OX40 agonist ivuxolimab in advanced cancers. The protocol was immunoSEQ multiplex PCR, while the TCRdb copy is restricted to in-frame clones and leaves out a portion. Found here are 99,000 or so clones, 70% to 85% of them singletons; the top ten hold 4.5% to 5.5%. This specimen consisted of CD4+ or CD8+ T cells sorted from blood, obtained in a trial of the OX40 agonist ivuxolimab. The receptors originated from an adult with an advanced solid tumor such as melanoma, head and neck, liver or kidney cancer. The CDR3 runs from the conserved cysteine through the conserved F or W. The D gene is left open where the match is weak. Where a row states a size, it is once, few, many or the class of an expanded clone; other rows omit it.

d_gene	abundance	v_gene	j_gene	CDR3aa	CDR3nt
NA	NA	TRBV30	TRBJ1-6	CAWSAGGGNSPLHF	TGTGCCTGGAGTGCCGGCGGGGGAAATTCACCCCTCCACTTT
TRBD2	NA	TRBV5-1	TRBJ2-5	CASSLALREGLETQYF	TGCGCCAGCAGCTTGGCCCTACGGGAGGGCTTAGAGACCCAGTACTTC
NA	NA	TRBV5-1	TRBJ2-7	CASSLVPSYEQYF	TGCGCCAGCAGCTTGGTACCTTCCTACGAGCAGTACTTC
NA	NA	TRBV5-1	TRBJ2-5	CASSLAATPKTQYF	TGCGCCAGCAGCTTGGCCGCTACTCCGAAGACCCAGTACTTC
NA	NA	TRBV7-2	TRBJ1-2	CASSLGHQPYGYTF	TGTGCCAGCAGCTTAGGGCACCAGCCCTATGGCTACACCTTC
NA	NA	TRBV28	TRBJ2-3	CASSSSGSTDTQYF	TGTGCCAGCAGTTCTTCCGGGAGCACAGATACGCAGTATTTT
NA	NA	TRBV14	TRBJ2-3	CASSPSRVTQYF	TGTGCCAGCAGCCCCTCGCGGGTTACGCAGTATTTT
NA	once	TRBV5-1	TRBJ2-7	CASSLGSTGYEQYF	TGCGCCAGCAGCTTAGGGAGCACAGGGTACGAGCAGTACTTC
NA	NA	TRBV5-6	TRBJ1-3	CASTPGQKGNTIYF	TGTGCCAGCACCCCCGGACAGAAAGGAAACACCATATATTTT
TRBD2	NA	TRBV19	TRBJ2-3	CASSTSLAGSTDTQYF	TGTGCCAGTAGTACTTCACTAGCGGGAAGCACAGATACGCAGTATTTT
TRBD2	NA	TRBV2	TRBJ2-1	CASSEGGVHEQFF	TGTGCCAGCAGTGAGGGGGGGGTTCATGAGCAGTTCTTC
NA	once	TRBV5-1	TRBJ2-7	CASSRDSPYEQYF	TGCGCCAGCAGTCGGGACTCCCCATACGAGCAGTACTTC
NA	NA	TRBV7-9	TRBJ2-3	CASSFTPSDTQYF	TGTGCCAGCAGCTTCACCCCTTCAGATACGCAGTATTTT
NA	NA	TRBV2	TRBJ1-1	CASSALDNTEAFF	TGTGCCAGCAGCGCCTTGGACAACACTGAAGCTTTCTTT
TRBD1	NA	TRBV7-2	TRBJ2-7	CASSWPTTGTGQYEQYF	TGTGCCAGCAGCTGGCCCACCACCGGGACAGGCCAATACGAGCAGTACTTC
TRBD2	NA	TRBV6-1	TRBJ2-7	CASKEGTSGGYEQYF	TGTGCCAGCAAGGAGGGGACTAGCGGGGGATACGAGCAGTACTTC
NA	NA	TRBV19	TRBJ2-1	CASSIGQIAGEQFF	TGTGCCAGTAGTATTGGGCAGATTGCGGGGGAGCAGTTCTTC
NA	few	TRBV5-1	TRBJ2-2	CASSLSLGVAGELFF	TGCGCCAGCAGCTTGTCGCTGGGGGTGGCCGGGGAGCTGTTTTTT
NA	NA	TRBV10-3	TRBJ1-1	CAIRDRDTEAFF	TGTGCCATCAGAGACCGTGACACTGAAGCTTTCTTT
NA	few	TRBV15	TRBJ2-1	CATSREWRDEQFF	TGTGCCACCAGCAGAGAATGGCGGGATGAGCAGTTCTTC
NA	NA	TRBV5-1	TRBJ2-7	CASSSFGTDYEQYF	TGCGCCAGCAGCTCCTTCGGGACGGATTACGAGCAGTACTTC
NA	NA	TRBV6-5	TRBJ1-4	CASSWGLNEKLFF	TGTGCCAGCTCCTGGGGGCTTAATGAAAAACTGTTTTTT
TRBD1	NA	TRBV6-6	TRBJ2-7	CASSYSGQGSYEQYF	TGTGCCAGCAGTTACTCTGGACAGGGGTCATACGAGCAGTACTTC
NA	once	TRBV21-1	TRBJ2-1	CASSPLPIAGATPSNEQFF	TGTGCCAGCAGCCCCCTGCCGATAGCGGGGGCCACCCCCAGCAATGAGCAGTTCTTC
NA	few	TRBV21-1	TRBJ1-5	CASSKVGREDQPQHF	TGTGCCAGCAGCAAAGTTGGCAGGGAGGATCAGCCCCAGCATTTT
TRBD1	NA	TRBV10-3	TRBJ1-2	CAISRDSIRGGYTF	TGTGCCATCAGTCGGGACAGTATTCGGGGAGGCTACACCTTC
NA	NA	TRBV4-3	TRBJ1-3	CASSQAVRGQDTIYF	TGCGCCAGCAGCCAAGCGGTGAGGGGCCAAGACACCATATATTTT
NA	once	TRBV4-3	TRBJ2-7	CASSQETGSLYEQYF	TGCGCCAGCAGCCAAGAAACAGGGTCTCTCTACGAGCAGTACTTC
NA	NA	TRBV11-2	TRBJ1-5	CASSLSGWGQPQHF	TGTGCCAGCAGCTTATCGGGCTGGGGTCAGCCCCAGCATTTT
NA	NA	TRBV6-5	TRBJ2-1	CASSYRVYNEQFF	TGTGCCAGCAGTTACAGGGTTTACAATGAGCAGTTCTTC
TRBD2	NA	TRBV18	TRBJ2-7	CASSPGGVEQYF	TGTGCCAGCTCACCAGGGGGGGTCGAGCAGTACTTC
NA	NA	TRBV6-5	TRBJ2-4	CASSSFGDIQYF	TGTGCCAGCAGTTCATTTGGGGACATTCAGTACTTC
NA	NA	TRBV5-8	TRBJ2-5	CASSAAPRGQETQYF	TGTGCCAGCAGCGCCGCGCCCCGGGGCCAAGAGACCCAGTACTTC
NA	NA	TRBV7-2	TRBJ1-1	CASSLGSTGNTEAFF	TGTGCCAGCAGCTTAGGCTCTACGGGGAACACTGAAGCTTTCTTT
TRBD1	once	TRBV18	TRBJ1-2	CASSPEGAGYGYTF	TGTGCCAGCTCACCCGAGGGGGCTGGGTATGGCTACACCTTC
TRBD2	NA	TRBV27	TRBJ2-2	CASSPRGSGVRHTGELFF	TGTGCCAGCAGTCCACGTGGTAGCGGGGTTCGGCACACCGGGGAGCTGTTTTTT
TRBD2	NA	TRBV10-3	TRBJ2-1	CAISESPGGNEQFF	TGTGCCATCAGTGAGTCCCCGGGAGGCAATGAGCAGTTCTTC
TRBD1	NA	TRBV11-2	TRBJ1-2	CASSLWQGDGYTF	TGTGCCAGCAGCTTATGGCAGGGGGATGGCTACACCTTC
NA	NA	TRBV30	TRBJ2-7	CAWSYGVYEQYF	TGTGCCTGGAGTTATGGGGTTTACGAGCAGTACTTC
NA	NA	TRBV7-9	TRBJ1-1	CASRKLQEADTEAFF	TGTGCCAGCAGGAAATTACAGGAAGCGGACACTGAAGCTTTCTTT